This passage covers 15 T cell receptor beta chains from one sample sequenced in a study of blood T cells in healthy people across ages. The use of a sample-barcoded 5' primer and a J-beta primer mix characterized a second PCR of roughly 6 to 11 cycles. MiXCR, run by TCRdb on the 5' RACE reads, gives a single entry per CDR3 protein. The sample consists of around 1,800,000 distinct CDR3 sequences, about two fifths of them appearing once. The sequenced sample was blood. Receptor source: a human donor in good health.

The J gene is TRBJ2-4, the V gene TRBV12-3 or TRBV12-4, with 8 bases identical to TRBD1. The CDR3 is 14 amino acids. Trimming took 5 bases from V and 6 from J; bases not matched to a gene: 6. The CDR3 sequence: CASSRQGSRNIQYF. The CDR3 nucleotides read TGTGCCAGCAGTCGACAGGGGTCCCGAAACATTCAGTACTTC.

This clonotype was counted a few times. The chain couples TRBV6-2 or TRBV6-3 to TRBJ2-7; D gene ambiguous. CDR3 size: 11 residues. Germline values: CDR1 MNHEY, CDR2 SVGEGT. Trimming cost V 4 bases and J 10 bases, with 11 bases left between them. The CDR3 DNA reads as TGTGCCAGCAGTTTCTTTTTGGCTCAGTACTTC. Translation gives CASSFFLAQYF.

The chain employs TRBV12-3 or TRBV12-4 and TRBJ1-5; the D gene is possibly TRBD1 (5 bases). This CDR3 comprises 14 residues. V was shortened by 3 bases and J by 5 bases, with 11 bases between the two germline ends. CDR3 sequence reads: CASSLWGVDQPQHF. CDR3 in DNA: TGTGCCAGCAGTTTGTGGGGGGTCGATCAGCCCCAGCATTTT.

In this sample, this clonotype turned up many times. This sequence joins TRBV7-9 and TRBJ2-7, with D perhaps given as TRBD1 or TRBD2 (6 bases each). The V end lost 5 bases, the J end lost 3 bases, and 11 bases lay between the germline ends. Germline assignment: CDR1 SEHNR and CDR2 FQNEAQ (reference sequence). The CDR3 is 13 residues long. In nucleotides, the CDR3 is TGTGCCAGCAGCCCCGGGGGCTACTACGAGCAGTACTTC. Its protein is CASSPGGYYEQYF. Together with reference TRBV7-9 and TRBJ2-7, the CDR3 gives the full variable domain: DTGVSQNPRHKITKRGQNVTFRCDPISEHNRLYWYRQTLGQGPEFLTYFQNEAQLEKSRLLSDRFSAERPKGSFSTLEIQRTEQGDSAMYLCASSPGGYYEQYFGPGTRLTVT.

V usage is TRBV20-1 and J usage is TRBJ2-7; either TRBD1 or TRBD2 may fit D (5 bases each). The CDR3 is 13 amino acids. V gave up 3 bases and J gave up 2 bases, with 11 bases separating them. Germline-derived CDR1 and CDR2 are DFQATT and SNEGSKA (reference sequence). The CDR3 DNA reads TGCAGTGCTAGGAGGGGTTGGACCTACGAGCAGTACTTC. As protein: CSARRGWTYEQYF.

A word on this clonotype: An end of the junction differs from the germline gene, which may be a read error. V gene TRBV7-2 combines with J gene TRBJ1-2; the match to TRBD1 covers 7 bases. This CDR3 has 15 residues. Germline assignment: CDR1 SGHTA and CDR2 FQGNSA. DNA of the CDR3: TGTGCCAGCAGTTTAGAGGGGGCCCACGTCTATGGCTACACCTTC. It encodes CASSLEGAHVYGYTF.

This clonotype came up a few times. This chain links TRBV5-6 with TRBJ2-3, with 11 nucleotides matching TRBD1. This CDR3 comprises 14 residues. Trimming at V came to 4 bases and at J to 4 bases, leaving 2 bases not matched to a gene. CDR1 and CDR2 from the germline V gene are SGHDT and YYEEEE. For the CDR3, the DNA is TGTGCCAGCAGCCGGGACAGGGGGGCAGATACGCAGTATTTT. Encoded protein: CASSRDRGADTQYF.

This clonotype was counted between two and nine times. V gene TRBV29-1 combines with J gene TRBJ2-5; either TRBD1 or TRBD2 may supply D (5 bases each). The germline CDR1 and CDR2 sequences are SQVTM and ANQGSEA. The V end was cut by 8 bases, the J end by 5 bases, with 18 bases between. The CDR3 length is 13 residues. The chain's CDR3 is CSIRGTAFETQYF. The CDR3 DNA follows: TGCAGCATACGAGGGACCGCTTTCGAGACCCAGTACTTC.

About this clonotype: The junction does not match germline at one end; this may be a read error. The J gene is TRBJ1-1, the V gene TRBV5-1, with D possibly TRBD1 on 5 matching bases. The CDR3 is 14 amino acids. The V gene's germline CDR1 is SGHRS and CDR2 YFSETQ. CDR3 sequence (DNA): TGCGCCAGCAGCTCCATGACAGATAACACTGAAACTTTCTTT. Protein sequence: CASSSMTDNTETFF.

The chain couples TRBV4-2 to TRBJ2-1, with 7 bases matching TRBD1. CDR1 and CDR2 from the germline V gene are LGHNA and YNFKEQ. Trimming removed 3 bases from V and 0 bases from J; junction bases left unmatched: 5. The CDR3 length is 16 residues. CDR3 protein: CASSQVTGTSYNEQFF. The CDR3 DNA reads as TGTGCCAGCAGCCAGGTGACAGGGACCTCCTACAATGAGCAGTTCTTC.

The chain is built from TRBV12-3 or TRBV12-4 and TRBJ1-6; maybe TRBD1 (5 bases). This CDR3 has 18 amino acids. Trimming pared 6 bases from V and 0 bases from J, leaving 18 bases between. The CDR3 protein is CASSLTTGESSYNSPLHF. For the CDR3, the DNA is TGTGCCAGCAGCCTGACCACGGGGGAAAGCTCCTATAATTCACCCCTCCACTTT.

This chain links TRBV18 with TRBJ2-5; D ambiguous. V lost 4 bases and J 1 base, leaving 7 bases between the germline ends. Looked up from germline, CDR1 is KGHSH and CDR2 is LQKENI. The CDR3 extends over 13 amino acids. Here the CDR3 DNA reads TGTGCCAGCTCACAAGAGAGCCAAGAGACCCAGTACTTC. Amino acid sequence: CASSQESQETQYF.

V and J are TRBV29-1 and TRBJ2-7; D is possibly TRBD1 or TRBD2 (5 bases each). V was trimmed by 7 bases and J by 2 bases, leaving 15 bases between them. Germline V CDR1 and CDR2: SQVTM, ANQGSEA. The CDR3 consists of 13 residues. The CDR3 nucleotides are TGCAGCGCCTCGGGGCAGTCAACCTACGAGCAGTACTTC. It specifies CSASGQSTYEQYF.

The genes are TRBV7-9 and TRBJ2-7; D gene uncertain. TRBJ2-5 matches the DNA end more closely, so the J call is doubtful. Looked up from germline, CDR1 is SEHNR and CDR2 is FQNEAQ (reference sequence). This CDR3 contains 14 residues. CDR3 DNA sequence: TGTGCCAGCAGCTTTGAATCGCGAGCGGAGACCCAGTACTTC. It is translated as CASSFESRAETQYF.

The gene calls are TRBV30 and TRBJ2-1; D is ambiguous. With 0 bases removed from V and 0 bases from J, the gap between germline ends came to 6 bases. Germline-derived CDR1 and CDR2 are GTSNPN and SVGIG (reference sequence). The CDR3 has 14 amino acids. The CDR3 region is CAWSVISSYNEQFF. The DNA for the CDR3 is TGTGCCTGGAGTGTCATTAGCTCCTACAATGAGCAGTTCTTC.